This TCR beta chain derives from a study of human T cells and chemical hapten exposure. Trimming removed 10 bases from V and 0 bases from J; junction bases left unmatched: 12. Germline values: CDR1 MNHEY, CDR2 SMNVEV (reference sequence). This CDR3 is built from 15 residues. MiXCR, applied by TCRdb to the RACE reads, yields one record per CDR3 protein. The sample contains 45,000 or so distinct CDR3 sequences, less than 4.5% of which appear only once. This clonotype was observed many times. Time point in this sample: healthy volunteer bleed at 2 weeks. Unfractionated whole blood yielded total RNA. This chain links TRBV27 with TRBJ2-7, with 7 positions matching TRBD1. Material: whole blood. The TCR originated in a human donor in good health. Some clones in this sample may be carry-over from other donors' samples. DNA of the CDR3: TGTGCCACCAAAAAGGACAGGACCAGCTCCTACGAGCAGTACTTC. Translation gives CATKKDRTSSYEQYF.